This T cell receptor beta chain was documented in a study of CD8+ T cells in alopecia areata. Background on the study: It was 6 to 18 months of tofacitinib, and then there were 6 months off drug.

Following extraction, RNA underwent reverse transcription to cDNA, which served as the sequencing template. Sequencing was performed with immunoSEQ multiplex PCR; in TCRdb, only in-frame clones are kept and a portion is missing. The table has about 94,000 clones, around 71% seen once; the top ten hold 15% to 20%. V shed 5 bases, J shed 3 bases, and the junction held 1 base outside the gene matches. CDR3 size: 14 residues. Germline assignment: CDR1 WSHSY and CDR2 SAAADI. Treatment meaning: oral pan-JAK inhibitor, 5-10 mg twice daily. This TCR was sampled from a human donor with alopecia areata. Sequencing was performed on CD8+ T cells sorted from blood, taken at week 44, from a patient treated with tofacitinib. This chain links TRBV10-2 with TRBJ2-1; 10 bases are a match to TRBD2. The CDR3 DNA is TGCGCCAGCAGTAGCGGGGGGGACTACAATGAGCAGTTCTTC. Protein: CASSSGGDYNEQFF.